These T cell receptor beta chains were read from a single sample in a study of blood T cell repertoires in COVID-19. Libraries were prepared by immunoSEQ multiplex PCR; TCRdb keeps only in-frame clonotypes and omits some of them. The top ten clones hold 8% of a sample with 120,000 to 150,000 clones, approximately 85% of them seen once. The sequencing input was peripheral blood. These receptor sequences come from a woman aged 55-69 years with COVID-19, enrolled during active disease. Both conserved end residues are trimmed from each CDR3. Each record gives: V gene, CDR3 protein.

>TRBV5-4
ASSPDPGNYGYT
>TRBV6-5
ASRHTGTGSQPQH
>TRBV12-5
ASGLGLAGTGSPDTQY
>TRBV5-1
ASSLDRDNEQF
>TRBV7-2
ASSSTPGTEAF
>TRBV19
ASSIDSSQETQY
>TRBV24-1
ATSDLSDRADTQY
>TRBV4-1
ASSQVAGKVGQPQH
>TRBV11-3
ASSTGRDGGTDTQY
>TRBV5-6
ASSLGFGRGEKLF
>TRBV7-3
ASSSGGTAYNEQF
>TRBV7-6
ASSMLTGGLDIQY
>TRBV4-3
ASSQDRGAGYT
>TRBV12-2
ASRLESSGGSTDTQY
>TRBV10-3
AIRRGLGEWEQY
>TRBV5-4
ASRGEDTQY
>TRBV6-6
ASSYGADTEAF
>TRBV11-2
ASSFAGYEKLF
>TRBV10-3
AISAGTGLVYGYT
>TRBV6-1
ASSEDWTDGYT
>TRBV4-1
ASSRGETQY
>TRBV11-2
ASILPGGSTDTQY
>TRBV9
ASSVAGTPANTGELF
>TRBV9
ASSVDSGTGPSSYNSPLH
>TRBV3-1/TRBV3-2
ASSQTSGGAMLDTQY